Below are 7 T cell receptor beta chains sequenced from a single sample in a study of T-cell memory formation after mild COVID-19. TCRdb independently ran MiXCR on the 5' RACE reads; one entry per CDR3 protein. The sample consists of under 300,000 distinct CDR3 sequences, 8.2% of them appearing once. Sequencing was done on a sample of PBMCs or a T cell subset sorted from them (not recorded which). Receptor source: a man aged 18-30 years who had mild COVID-19 (a few samples of this study predate the infection). Cell type and time point are not known.

CDR3: CASRQDGQPQHF. As DNA, the CDR3 is TGTGCCAGCAGACAAGACGGGCAGCCCCAGCATTTT. The chain has TRBV7-2 and TRBJ1-5; D not resolved. The V end lost 6 bases, the J end lost 7 bases, and 10 bases lay between the germline ends. This CDR3 has 12 amino acids. CDR1 and CDR2 (germline): SGHTA, FQGNSA.

This clonotype appeared a few times. This chain uses TRBV24-1 with TRBJ2-1, with TRBD1 as a possible D gene (5 bases). The V and J ends lost 3 bases and 9 bases respectively, with 11 bases between them. This CDR3 spans 13 amino acids. From germline, CDR1 is KGHDR and CDR2 SFDVKD. CDR3: CATSDQGRIEQFF. The CDR3 DNA is TGTGCCACCAGTGATCAGGGCCGTATTGAGCAGTTCTTC.

This clonotype was found a few times. The chain recombines TRBV5-1 with TRBJ2-3; 7 nucleotides line up with TRBD2. Germline lookup yields CDR1 SGHRS and CDR2 YFSETQ. The V segment lost 3 bases and the J segment 0 bases; nucleotides outside the gene matches: 10. There are 17 residues in the CDR3. The CDR3 DNA is TGCGCCAGCAGCTCCCCGGGGAGCGGGACTAGCACAGATACGCAGTATTTT. This gives the protein CASSSPGSGTSTDTQYF.

The V gene is TRBV27, the J gene TRBJ2-3; the D gene is possibly TRBD2 (6 bases). Deletions cut 6 bases from V and 4 bases from J, with 14 bases between. The CDR3 is 14 residues long. Germline V CDR1 and CDR2: MNHEY, SMNVEV (reference sequence). This chain's CDR3 is CASSPSSSADTQYF. CDR3 DNA: TGTGCCAGCAGCCCCTCCTCTAGCGCAGATACGCAGTATTTT.

This clonotype was counted a few times. Here the CDR3 DNA reads TGTGCCAGCAGTTTAACGGAGGGAAGGGGGAACACTGAAGCTTTCTTT. Its translation is CASSLTEGRGNTEAFF. V and J are TRBV27 and TRBJ1-1; a possible D gene is TRBD1 (5 bases). The CDR3 is 16 residues long. Deletions cut 2 bases from V and 1 base from J, with 14 bases between. The germline gives CDR1 MNHEY, CDR2 SMNVEV (reference sequence).

This clonotype occurred many times. This chain connects TRBV4-2 to TRBJ2-7; D unresolved. Germline CDR1 and CDR2: LGHNA and YNFKEQ. The CDR3 extends over 11 amino acids. Trimming left V 0 bases short and J 6 bases short, with 3 bases between. This CDR3 reads CASSQEAEQYF. The CDR3 DNA reads TGTGCCAGCAGCCAAGAGGCCGAGCAGTACTTC.

The V call is TRBV6-5, the J call TRBJ2-5, with D perhaps being TRBD1 or TRBD2 (7 bases each). Per germline, CDR1 MNHEY and CDR2 SVGAGI. This CDR3 has 13 residues. Trimming shortened V by 6 bases and J by 7 bases, and 15 bases separated the two germline ends. The CDR3 spells CASSSPGGGTQYF. DNA for the CDR3: TGTGCCAGCAGCAGCCCAGGGGGGGGGACCCAGTACTTC.